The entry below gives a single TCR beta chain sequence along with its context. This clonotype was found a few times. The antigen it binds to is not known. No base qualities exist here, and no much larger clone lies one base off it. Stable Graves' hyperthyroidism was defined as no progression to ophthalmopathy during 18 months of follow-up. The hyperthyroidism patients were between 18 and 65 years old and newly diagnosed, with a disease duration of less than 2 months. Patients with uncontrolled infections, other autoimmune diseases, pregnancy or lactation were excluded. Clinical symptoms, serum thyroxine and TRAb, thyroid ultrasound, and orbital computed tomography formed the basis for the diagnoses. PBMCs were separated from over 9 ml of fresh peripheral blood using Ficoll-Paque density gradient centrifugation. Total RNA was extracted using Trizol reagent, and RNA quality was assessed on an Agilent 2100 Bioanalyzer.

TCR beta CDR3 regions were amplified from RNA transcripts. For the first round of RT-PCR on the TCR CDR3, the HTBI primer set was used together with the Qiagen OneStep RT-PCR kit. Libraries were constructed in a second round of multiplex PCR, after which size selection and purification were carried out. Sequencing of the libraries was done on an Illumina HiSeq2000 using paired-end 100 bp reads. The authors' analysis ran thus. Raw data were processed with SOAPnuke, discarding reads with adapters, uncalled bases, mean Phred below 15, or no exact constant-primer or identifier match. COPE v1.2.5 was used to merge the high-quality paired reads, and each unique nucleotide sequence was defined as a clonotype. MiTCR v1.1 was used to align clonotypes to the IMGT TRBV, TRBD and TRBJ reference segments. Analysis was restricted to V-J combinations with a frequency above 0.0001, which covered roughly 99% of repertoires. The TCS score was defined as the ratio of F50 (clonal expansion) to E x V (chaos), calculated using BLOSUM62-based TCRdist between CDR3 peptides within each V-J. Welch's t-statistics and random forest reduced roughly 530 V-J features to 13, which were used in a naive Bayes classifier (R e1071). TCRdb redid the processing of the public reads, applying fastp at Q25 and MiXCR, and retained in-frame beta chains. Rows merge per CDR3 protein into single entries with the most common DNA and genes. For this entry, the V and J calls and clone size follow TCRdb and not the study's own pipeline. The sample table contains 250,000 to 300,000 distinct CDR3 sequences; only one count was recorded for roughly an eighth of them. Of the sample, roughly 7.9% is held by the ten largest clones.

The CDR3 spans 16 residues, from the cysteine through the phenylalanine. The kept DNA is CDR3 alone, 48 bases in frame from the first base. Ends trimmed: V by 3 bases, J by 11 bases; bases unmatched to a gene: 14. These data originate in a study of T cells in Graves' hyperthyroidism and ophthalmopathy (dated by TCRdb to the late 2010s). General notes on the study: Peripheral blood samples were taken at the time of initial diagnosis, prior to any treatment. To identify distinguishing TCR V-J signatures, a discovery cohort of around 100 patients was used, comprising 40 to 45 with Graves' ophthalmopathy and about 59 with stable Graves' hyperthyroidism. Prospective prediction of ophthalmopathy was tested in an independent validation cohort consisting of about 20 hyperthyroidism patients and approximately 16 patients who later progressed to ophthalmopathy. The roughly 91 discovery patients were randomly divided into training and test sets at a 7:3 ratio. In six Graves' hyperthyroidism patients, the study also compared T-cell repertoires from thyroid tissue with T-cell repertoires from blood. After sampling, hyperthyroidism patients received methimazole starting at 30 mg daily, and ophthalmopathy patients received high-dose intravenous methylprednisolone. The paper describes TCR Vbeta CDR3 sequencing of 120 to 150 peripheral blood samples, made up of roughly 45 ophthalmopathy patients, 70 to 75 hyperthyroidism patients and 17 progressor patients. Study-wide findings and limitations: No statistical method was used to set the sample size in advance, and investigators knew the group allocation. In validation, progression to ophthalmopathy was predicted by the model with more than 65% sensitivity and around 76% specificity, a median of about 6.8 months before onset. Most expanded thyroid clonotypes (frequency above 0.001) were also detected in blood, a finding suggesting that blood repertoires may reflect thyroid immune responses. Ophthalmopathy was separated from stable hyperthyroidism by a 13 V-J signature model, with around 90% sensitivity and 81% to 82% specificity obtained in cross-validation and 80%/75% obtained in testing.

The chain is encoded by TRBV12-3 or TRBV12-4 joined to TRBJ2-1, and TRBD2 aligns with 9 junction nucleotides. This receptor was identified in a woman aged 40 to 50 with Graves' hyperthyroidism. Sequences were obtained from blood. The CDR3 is CASSFSMGLARNQQFF. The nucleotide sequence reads TGTGCCAGCAGTTTTAGTATGGGACTAGCAAGAAATCAGCAGTTCTTC.